This is a list of T cell receptor beta chains from one sample in a study of cytomegalovirus exposure and HLA in healthy donors. Only in-frame clones appear in the TCRdb table, and some are missing; sequencing was by immunoSEQ multiplex PCR. Of about 120,000 clones in the sample, more than 75% were seen once. The source material was PBMCs. The receptors derive from a woman between 18 and 29 years old in good health and CMV-seropositive. CDR3s include the opening cysteine and the closing phenylalanine or tryptophan. A D gene is named only where the DNA matches it firmly. Only part of the rows carry a size: once, few, many, or a class if the clone is expanded.

size: .
D: TRBD2
V: TRBV5-1
J: TRBJ2-1
CDR3: CASSLGLAPSYNEQFF
DNA: TGCGCCAGCAGCCTAGGACTAGCACCCTCCTACAATGAGCAGTTCTTC

size: .
D: .
V: TRBV27
J: TRBJ2-7
CDR3: CASSLGGASEQYF
DNA: TGTGCCAGCAGTTTGGGGGGAGCGAGTGAGCAGTACTTC

size: .
D: TRBD1
V: TRBV19
J: TRBJ2-7
CDR3: CASSRLPGQGFFEQYF
DNA: TGTGCCAGTAGTAGACTCCCGGGACAGGGGTTCTTTGAGCAGTACTTC

size: .
D: .
V: TRBV9
J: TRBJ2-2
CDR3: CASSVNSGELFF
DNA: TGTGCCAGCAGCGTAAACTCCGGGGAGCTGTTTTTT

size: .
D: .
V: TRBV6-5
J: TRBJ1-2
CDR3: CASSYSTAGTYGYTF
DNA: TGTGCCAGCAGTTACTCGACAGCCGGAACTTATGGCTACACCTTC

size: .
D: .
V: TRBV5-4
J: TRBJ2-7
CDR3: CASSLYTGLYYEQYF
DNA: TGTGCCAGCAGCTTGTATACGGGATTGTACTACGAGCAGTACTTC

size: .
D: TRBD1
V: TRBV4-1
J: TRBJ2-5
CDR3: CASSQDNRGLETQYF
DNA: TGCGCCAGCAGCCAAGATAACAGGGGGCTTGAGACCCAGTACTTC

size: .
D: TRBD2
V: TRBV27
J: TRBJ2-3
CDR3: CASSFYTSGSDTQYF
DNA: TGTGCCAGCAGTTTTTACACTAGCGGATCAGATACGCAGTATTTT

size: .
D: TRBD1
V: TRBV5-1
J: TRBJ1-6
CDR3: CASSFWTGGNNSPLHF
DNA: TGCGCCAGCAGCTTCTGGACAGGGGGCAATAATTCACCCCTCCACTTT

size: .
D: .
V: TRBV27
J: TRBJ1-6
CDR3: CASSLRGTSSYNSPLHF
DNA: TGTGCCAGCAGTTTGCGAGGGACTAGCTCCTATAATTCACCCCTCCACTTT

size: .
D: TRBD2
V: TRBV4-2
J: TRBJ2-2
CDR3: CASRGGVTGELFF
DNA: TGTGCCAGCCGGGGAGGGGTGACCGGGGAGCTGTTTTTT

size: .
D: TRBD1
V: TRBV18
J: TRBJ1-2
CDR3: CASSPRTGHYGYTF
DNA: TGTGCCAGCTCACCCCGGACAGGGCACTATGGCTACACCTTC

size: .
D: .
V: TRBV5-1
J: TRBJ2-7
CDR3: CASSLGGGATTYEQYF
DNA: TGCGCCAGCAGCTTGGGAGGGGGGGCGACCACCTACGAGCAGTACTTC

size: .
D: TRBD1
V: TRBV4-2
J: TRBJ2-2
CDR3: CASSQDRQGFGELFF
DNA: TGTGCCAGCAGCCAAGATCGACAGGGATTCGGGGAGCTGTTTTTT

size: .
D: .
V: TRBV6-5
J: TRBJ1-2
CDR3: CASSDGTFHGYTF
DNA: TGTGCCAGCAGTGATGGGACATTCCATGGCTACACCTTC

size: .
D: .
V: TRBV25-1
J: TRBJ1-4
CDR3: CASSPLGREEEKLFF
DNA: TGTGCCAGCAGCCCACTCGGGAGGGAGGAGGAAAAACTGTTTTTT

size: .
D: TRBD1
V: TRBV4-1
J: TRBJ1-2
CDR3: CASSQLTGNYGYTF
DNA: TGCGCCAGCAGCCAACTGACAGGGAACTATGGCTACACCTTC

size: .
D: .
V: TRBV11-3
J: TRBJ1-1
CDR3: CASSLHRWGGQGTEAFF
DNA: TGTGCCAGCAGCTTACACCGATGGGGGGGGCAAGGCACTGAAGCTTTCTTT

size: once
D: .
V: TRBV27
J: TRBJ2-7
CDR3: CASRRQTASYEQYF
DNA: TGTGCCAGCAGGCGACAGACAGCTTCCTACGAGCAGTACTTC

size: .
D: .
V: TRBV4-2
J: TRBJ1-2
CDR3: CASSQSQGAGGYTF
DNA: TGTGCCAGCAGCCAATCGCAAGGAGCGGGCGGCTACACCTTC

size: .
D: TRBD1
V: TRBV9
J: TRBJ1-3
CDR3: CASSVSDRASGNTIYF
DNA: TGTGCCAGCAGCGTATCAGACAGGGCATCTGGAAACACCATATATTTT

size: .
D: .
V: TRBV28
J: TRBJ1-1
CDR3: CASSRWTTGDGEAFF
DNA: TGTGCCAGCAGCCGATGGACCACGGGAGATGGTGAAGCTTTCTTT

size: once
D: .
V: TRBV5-1
J: TRBJ2-3
CDR3: CASSFRQGLNTQYF
DNA: TGCGCCAGCAGCTTTCGTCAGGGGCTAAATACGCAGTATTTT

size: once
D: .
V: TRBV21-1
J: TRBJ1-4
CDR3: CASSKSTGGMYEKLFF
DNA: TGTGCCAGCAGCAAATCAACGGGGGGGATGTATGAAAAACTGTTTTTT

size: .
D: TRBD1
V: TRBV18
J: TRBJ1-5
CDR3: CASSPSVDRAAQPQHF
DNA: TGTGCCAGCTCACCAAGTGTGGACAGGGCGGCCCAGCCCCAGCATTTT

size: .
D: TRBD1
V: TRBV28
J: TRBJ1-1
CDR3: CASSFWTGGADTEAFF
DNA: TGTGCCAGCAGTTTCTGGACAGGGGGCGCAGACACTGAAGCTTTCTTT

size: .
D: .
V: TRBV5-6
J: TRBJ1-6
CDR3: CASSGRGNSPLHF
DNA: TGTGCCAGCAGTGGACGGGGGAATTCACCCCTCCACTTT

size: .
D: .
V: TRBV13
J: TRBJ2-4
CDR3: CASSHRRDKNIQYF
DNA: TGTGCCAGCAGCCACCGGAGAGACAAAAACATTCAGTACTTC

size: .
D: .
V: TRBV30
J: TRBJ2-7
CDR3: CAWSFGPTGEQYF
DNA: TGTGCCTGGAGCTTCGGACCCACGGGAGAGCAGTACTTC

size: .
D: TRBD1
V: TRBV18
J: TRBJ1-2
CDR3: CASSRTWDRGNYGYTF
DNA: TGTGCCAGCTCACGAACTTGGGACAGGGGTAACTATGGCTACACCTTC

size: .
D: .
V: TRBV9
J: TRBJ1-3
CDR3: CASSGTVSGNTIYF
DNA: TGTGCCAGCAGCGGGACTGTTTCTGGAAACACCATATATTTT

size: .
D: .
V: TRBV27
J: TRBJ2-7
CDR3: CASPRAGSPSYEQYF
DNA: TGTGCCAGCCCCAGGGCGGGATCTCCCTCCTACGAGCAGTACTTC

size: .
D: TRBD2
V: TRBV9
J: TRBJ2-2
CDR3: CASSVGHSTSGTGELFF
DNA: TGTGCCAGCAGCGTGGGACATTCGACTAGCGGGACCGGGGAGCTGTTTTTT

size: .
D: .
V: TRBV6-4
J: TRBJ2-1
CDR3: CASSDKTGDEQFF
DNA: TGTGCCAGCAGTGACAAAACAGGAGATGAGCAGTTCTTC

size: .
D: .
V: TRBV15
J: TRBJ2-1
CDR3: CATSRGARLNYNEQFF
DNA: TGTGCCACCAGCAGAGGGGCCCGTTTAAACTACAATGAGCAGTTCTTC

size: .
D: TRBD1
V: TRBV30
J: TRBJ1-2
CDR3: CAWSPGGLNYGYTF
DNA: TGTGCCTGGAGCCCAGGGGGCCTAAACTATGGCTACACCTTC

size: .
D: TRBD1
V: TRBV18
J: TRBJ1-2
CDR3: CASSPQGDYGYTF
DNA: TGTGCCAGCTCACCTCAGGGGGACTATGGCTACACCTTC

size: .
D: .
V: TRBV11-2
J: TRBJ2-1
CDR3: CASSPTGEQFF
DNA: TGTGCCAGCAGCCCAACCGGGGAGCAGTTCTTC

size: once
D: .
V: TRBV6-5
J: TRBJ1-1
CDR3: CASSRYRVGDTEAFF
DNA: TGTGCCAGCAGTAGATACAGGGTAGGGGACACTGAAGCTTTCTTT

size: once
D: TRBD1
V: TRBV7-2
J: TRBJ2-1
CDR3: CASSFLGDREYEQFF
DNA: TGTGCCAGCAGCTTTCTAGGGGACAGGGAATATGAGCAGTTCTTC

size: .
D: TRBD1
V: TRBV25-1
J: TRBJ1-3
CDR3: CASSDEGDRGRNTIYF
DNA: TGTGCCAGCAGTGATGAGGGGGACAGGGGTCGAAACACCATATATTTT

size: .
D: TRBD1
V: TRBV27
J: TRBJ2-7
CDR3: CASSHKGTGYEQYF
DNA: TGTGCCAGCAGTCATAAAGGGACAGGGTACGAGCAGTACTTC

size: .
D: .
V: TRBV5-1
J: TRBJ1-2
CDR3: CASSQDSFRGGYTF
DNA: TGCGCCAGCAGCCAGGACAGCTTTCGGGGTGGCTACACCTTC

size: .
D: TRBD1
V: TRBV30
J: TRBJ1-5
CDR3: CAWGQGANQPQHF
DNA: TGTGCCTGGGGGCAGGGGGCTAATCAGCCCCAGCATTTT

size: .
D: .
V: TRBV18
J: TRBJ2-7
CDR3: CASSPNGRASYEQYF
DNA: TGTGCCAGCTCACCCAACGGCAGGGCCTCCTACGAGCAGTACTTC

size: .
D: TRBD1
V: TRBV5-1
J: TRBJ1-1
CDR3: CASSLATQGYGTEAFF
DNA: TGCGCCAGCAGCTTGGCGACACAGGGGTACGGCACTGAAGCTTTCTTT

size: .
D: .
V: TRBV30
J: TRBJ1-1
CDR3: CAWSPGNTEAFF
DNA: TGTGCCTGGAGTCCCGGTAACACTGAAGCTTTCTTT

size: once
D: .
V: TRBV10-3
J: TRBJ1-2
CDR3: CAIGSGTLYGYTF
DNA: TGTGCCATCGGCTCCGGGACACTCTATGGCTACACCTTC

size: .
D: .
V: TRBV6-4
J: TRBJ1-2
CDR3: CASSPTGKGYGYTF
DNA: TGTGCCAGCAGCCCTACAGGGAAAGGCTATGGCTACACCTTC

size: .
D: TRBD1
V: TRBV5-6
J: TRBJ1-1
CDR3: CASSLGTGKFEAFF
DNA: TGTGCCAGCAGCCTCGGGACAGGAAAGTTTGAAGCTTTCTTT

size: .
D: TRBD2
V: TRBV5-6
J: TRBJ2-7
CDR3: CASSSLSLAGGYEQYF
DNA: TGTGCCAGCAGCTCCCTTTCCCTAGCGGGAGGCTACGAGCAGTACTTC

size: .
D: .
V: TRBV18
J: TRBJ1-2
CDR3: CASSRGLNYGYTF
DNA: TGTGCCAGCTCACGGGGACTGAACTATGGCTACACCTTC

size: .
D: .
V: TRBV29-1
J: TRBJ1-4
CDR3: CSVGEEKLFF
DNA: TGCAGCGTGGGAGAGGAAAAACTGTTTTTT

size: .
D: TRBD1
V: TRBV6-1
J: TRBJ2-7
CDR3: CASNKGQGPYEQYF
DNA: TGTGCCAGCAATAAAGGACAGGGCCCCTACGAGCAGTACTTC

size: .
D: TRBD1
V: TRBV25-1
J: TRBJ1-1
CDR3: CASSFTGAADTEAFF
DNA: TGTGCCAGCAGTTTCACAGGGGCGGCGGACACTGAAGCTTTCTTT

size: .
D: TRBD1
V: TRBV7-3
J: TRBJ2-2
CDR3: CASGIQGASGELFF
DNA: TGTGCCAGCGGGATACAGGGGGCGTCCGGGGAGCTGTTTTTT

size: .
D: .
V: TRBV30
J: TRBJ1-1
CDR3: CAWTLLGGKAFF
DNA: TGTGCCTGGACCCTCCTTGGGGGGAAAGCTTTCTTT

size: .
D: .
V: TRBV7-9
J: TRBJ1-4
CDR3: CASSLAQTGEKLFF
DNA: TGTGCCAGCAGCTTAGCGCAGACAGGTGAAAAACTGTTTTTT

size: .
D: .
V: TRBV5-6
J: TRBJ1-4
CDR3: CASSLGRNEKLFF
DNA: TGTGCCAGCAGCTTAGGGAGGAATGAAAAACTGTTTTTT

size: .
D: .
V: TRBV2
J: TRBJ2-6
CDR3: CASSRDRIKGANVLTF
DNA: TGTGCCAGCAGTCGCGACAGGATCAAAGGGGCCAACGTCCTGACTTTC